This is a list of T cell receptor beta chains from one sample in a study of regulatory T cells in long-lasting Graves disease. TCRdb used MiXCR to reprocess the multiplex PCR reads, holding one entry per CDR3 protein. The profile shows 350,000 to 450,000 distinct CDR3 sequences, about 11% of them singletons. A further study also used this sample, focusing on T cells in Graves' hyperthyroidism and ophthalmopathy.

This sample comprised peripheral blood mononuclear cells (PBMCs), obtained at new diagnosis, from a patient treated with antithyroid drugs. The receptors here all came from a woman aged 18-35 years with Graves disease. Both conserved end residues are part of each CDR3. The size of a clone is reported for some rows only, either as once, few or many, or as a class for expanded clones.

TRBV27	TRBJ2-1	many	CAARLRVAGGADEQFF
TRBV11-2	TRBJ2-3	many	CASSRPQGGVTQYF
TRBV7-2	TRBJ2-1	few	CASSLASAGGSTYNEQFF
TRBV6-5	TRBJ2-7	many	CASSFRVSYEQYF
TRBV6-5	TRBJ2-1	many	CASSSAGGPGNEQFF
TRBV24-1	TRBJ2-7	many	CATSDPASGWYEQYF
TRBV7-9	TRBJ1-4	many	CASSLIPGQRTATNEKLFF
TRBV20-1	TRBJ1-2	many	CSADTPRPDRAYTF
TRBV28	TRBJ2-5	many	CASSPWAGSQETQYF
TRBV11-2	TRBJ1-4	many	CASSSRDRPGLFF
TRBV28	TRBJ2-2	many	CASSPAEGTGELFF
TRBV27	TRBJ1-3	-	CASSTPDRLTGNTIYF
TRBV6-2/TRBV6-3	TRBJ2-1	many	CASSYLGTSGQLRYNEQFF
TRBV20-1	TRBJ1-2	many	CSARDGTGSANYGYTF
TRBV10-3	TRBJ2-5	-	CAISESGGSRETQYF
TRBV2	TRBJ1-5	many	CASRTTGMGNQPQHF
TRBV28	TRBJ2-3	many	CASSKAGTTDTQYF
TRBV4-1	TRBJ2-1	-	CASSQESGRDSYNEQFF
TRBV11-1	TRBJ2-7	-	CASSQGTASYEQYF
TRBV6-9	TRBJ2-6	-	CASSSDPDRAGANVLTF
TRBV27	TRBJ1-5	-	CASRDLYRGSNQPQHF
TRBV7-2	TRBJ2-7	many	CASSLALAGAGEQYF
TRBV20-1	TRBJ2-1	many	CSARDWRESYNEQFF
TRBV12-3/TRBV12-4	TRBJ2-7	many	CASCIGEASYEQYF
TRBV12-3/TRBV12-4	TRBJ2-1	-	CASSTGTQYNEQFF
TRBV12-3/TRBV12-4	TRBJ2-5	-	CASSVGQGREAQYF
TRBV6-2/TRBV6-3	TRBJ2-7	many	CASSYPLARRTYEQYF
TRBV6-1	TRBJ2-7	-	CASSELSQSYEQYF
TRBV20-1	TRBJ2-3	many	CSARGGRYRNTQYF
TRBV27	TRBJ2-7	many	CASSLSATYEQYF
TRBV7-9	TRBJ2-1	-	CASSLASGGGNEQFF
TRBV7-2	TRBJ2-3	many	CASSPRGSRTDTQYF
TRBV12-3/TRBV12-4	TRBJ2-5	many	CASKGRGAQETQYF
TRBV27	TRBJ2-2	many	CASSPWTRAGELFF
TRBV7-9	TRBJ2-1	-	CASSSGGPLSNEQFF
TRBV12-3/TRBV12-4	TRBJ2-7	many	CASSPEVAWQRENLYEQYF
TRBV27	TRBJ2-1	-	CASSRPGQLSYNEQFF